These 5 T cell receptor beta chains came from one sample sequenced in a study of T-cell reconstitution after alpha-beta-depleted transplantation in children. The authors prepared the TCRbeta library with unique molecular identifiers. Using its own MiXCR run on the PCR reads, TCRdb lists one record per CDR3 protein. This table holds 250,000 or so distinct CDR3 sequences, about 24% found once. Material: PBMCs, mostly from graft donor cells, obtained 360 days after TCRalphabeta/CD19-depleted stem cell transplant. These receptors were collected from a female patient aged 2-9 years who had a stem cell transplant for congenital amegakaryocytic thrombocytopenia, so the T cells may come from the graft donor.

The chain carries TRBV27 and TRBJ1-1; no firm D call. This CDR3 region has 13 residues. The germline gives CDR1 MNHEY, CDR2 SMNVEV (reference sequence). The V and J ends lost 3 bases and 4 bases respectively, with 9 bases between them. The CDR3 reads CASSFFGRTEAFF. For the CDR3, the DNA is TGTGCCAGCAGTTTTTTTGGTCGCACTGAAGCTTTCTTT.

This clonotype was observed at least ten times. The gene calls are TRBV4-2 and TRBJ2-5; 7 bases map to TRBD1. The trim removed 1 base at V and 5 bases at J, leaving 4 bases unmatched. This CDR3 comprises 14 residues. Germline V CDR1 and CDR2: LGHNA, YNFKEQ. The CDR3: CASSQAGGVETQYF. The CDR3 DNA reads TGTGCCAGCAGCCAAGCAGGGGGTGTGGAGACCCAGTACTTC.

The chain links TRBV3-1 to TRBJ2-3, with 8 bases aligning to TRBD2. Losses at the gene ends were 1 base for V and 4 bases for J; bases not matched to a gene: 4. This CDR3 comprises 15 residues. The germline gives CDR1 LGHDT, CDR2 YNNKEL (reference sequence). Here the CDR3 reads CASSQAGGLADTQYF. DNA for the CDR3: TGTGCCAGCAGCCAAGCGGGGGGGCTGGCAGATACGCAGTATTTT.

This chain links TRBV4-1 with TRBJ2-1, with D possibly being TRBD1 or TRBD2 (5 bases each). Germline V gene data show CDR1 as MGHRA and CDR2 as YSYEKL. The V end was cut by 4 bases, the J end by 2 bases, with 12 bases between. The CDR3 runs to 15 residues. This CDR3 is CASSLGRRTYNEQFF. In DNA, the CDR3 is TGCGCCAGCAGCCTGGGACGTCGTACCTACAATGAGCAGTTCTTC.

Only a few counts were recorded for this clonotype. The chain recombines TRBV12-3 or TRBV12-4 with TRBJ2-5; D might be TRBD1 (5 bases). The V end lost 3 bases, the J end lost 7 bases, and 15 bases lay between the germline ends. This CDR3 has 14 amino acids. CDR3 coding DNA: TGTGCCAGCAGTTTGACCCTACTTAGGGGGACCCAGTACTTC. Its translation is CASSLTLLRGTQYF.